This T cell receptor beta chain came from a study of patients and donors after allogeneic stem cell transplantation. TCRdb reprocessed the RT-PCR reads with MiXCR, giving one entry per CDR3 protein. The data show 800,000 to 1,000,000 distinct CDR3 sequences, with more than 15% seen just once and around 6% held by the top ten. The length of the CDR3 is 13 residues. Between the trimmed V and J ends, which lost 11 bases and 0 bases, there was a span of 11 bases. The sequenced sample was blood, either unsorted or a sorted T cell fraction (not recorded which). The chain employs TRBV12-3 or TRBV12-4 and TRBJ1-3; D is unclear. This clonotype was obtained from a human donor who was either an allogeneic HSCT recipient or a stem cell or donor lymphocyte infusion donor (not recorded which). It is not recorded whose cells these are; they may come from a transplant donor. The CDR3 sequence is CAARLRSGNTIYF. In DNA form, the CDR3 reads TGTGCCGCCAGGCTGCGCTCTGGAAACACCATATATTTT.